Listed here are 19 T cell receptor beta chains from one sample, sequenced in a study of blood T cell repertoires in COVID-19. Assay used: immunoSEQ multiplex PCR; TCRdb lists only in-frame clones, some missing. Among 130,000 to 150,000 clones listed, just under 85% were seen once. Sequenced sample: peripheral blood. The receptors here all came from a woman aged 40 to 55 with active or convalescent COVID-19.

The V call is TRBV2, the J call TRBJ1-2; possibly TRBD1 for D (5 bases). In germline, CDR1 is SNHLY, CDR2 FYNNEI. CDR3 length: 13 residues. V lost 3 bases and J lost 4, with 9 bases in between. The CDR3 reads CASSDPGLYGYTF. For the CDR3, the DNA is TGTGCCAGCAGTGATCCAGGGCTCTATGGCTACACCTTC.

J is TRBJ1-5 and V is TRBV30; no clear D. Trimming shortened V by 1 base and J by 3 bases, and 7 bases separated the two germline ends. The CDR3 loop spans 13 amino acids. The germline V gene encodes CDR1 GTSNPN and CDR2 SVGIG (reference sequence). The CDR3 sequence is CAWSGYLNQPQHF. CDR3 sequence (DNA): TGTGCCTGGAGTGGCTACCTCAATCAGCCCCAGCATTTT.

The V call is TRBV28, the J call TRBJ1-5; 12 bases line up with TRBD1. This CDR3 region has 22 residues. Germline-derived CDR1 and CDR2 are MDHEN and SYDVKM. V was pared by 1 base and J by 1 base, with 17 bases of the junction left unmatched. CDR3 residues: CASSLLGRGQGAFVRSNQPQHF. CDR3 coding DNA: TGTGCCAGCAGTTTATTAGGTCGGGGACAGGGGGCCTTTGTAAGGAGCAATCAGCCCCAGCATTTT.

The chain is built from TRBV2 and TRBJ2-2; weak D call: TRBD1 (6 bases). Germline CDR1 and CDR2: SNHLY and FYNNEI. With 6 bases removed from V and 4 bases from J, the gap between germline ends came to 15 bases. This CDR3 comprises 15 residues. The CDR3 spells CASRKQGLITGELFF. Written as DNA, the CDR3 is TGTGCCAGCAGGAAACAGGGCTTAATCACCGGGGAGCTGTTTTTT.

V usage is TRBV14 and J usage is TRBJ1-2; 10 nucleotides align to TRBD1. The V and J ends lost 4 bases and 8 bases, in that order; junction bases with no gene match: 4. The CDR3 consists of 13 residues. Germline V CDR1 and CDR2: SGHDN, FVKESK. The CDR3 DNA reads TGTGCCAGCAGCCCTGACAGGGGGCAAGGCTACACCTTC. Translation gives CASSPDRGQGYTF.

This CDR3 reads CATSSGQGVYEQYF. The CDR3 DNA reads TGTGCCACCAGTTCGGGACAGGGTGTCTACGAGCAGTACTTC. The J gene is TRBJ2-7, the V gene TRBV24-1, with TRBD1 identical over 9 bases. CDR1 and CDR2 (germline): KGHDR, SFDVKD. This CDR3 is 14 amino acids long. J gave up 3 bases and V 6 bases, and 5 bases lay outside the gene matches.

The CDR3 sequence: CASSLAFLAGVNEQFF. As DNA, the CDR3 is TGTGCCAGCAGCTTGGCCTTCCTAGCGGGAGTTAATGAGCAGTTCTTC. This chain uses TRBV5-4 with TRBJ2-1; 10 positions agree with TRBD2. The CDR3 has 16 residues. Per germline, CDR1 SGHNT and CDR2 YYREEE (reference sequence). Germline trimming cut 0 bases from V and 7 bases from J; bases unmatched to any gene: 7.

The chain uses TRBV7-9 and TRBJ1-1; D gene ambiguous. V was cut by 2 bases and J by 1 base, with 8 bases left in between. CDR1 and CDR2 from the germline V gene are SEHNR and FQNEAQ (reference sequence). The CDR3 covers 14 residues. The DNA for the CDR3 is TGTGCCAGCAGCTTACTGGCAGGGAACACTGAAGCTTTCTTT. Amino acids: CASSLLAGNTEAFF.

This chain uses TRBV4-1 with TRBJ2-2, with 11 bases identical to TRBD2. J gave up 5 bases and V 3 bases, and 8 bases lay outside the gene matches. CDR3 length equals 17 residues. Germline values: CDR1 MGHRA, CDR2 YSYEKL. The CDR3 loop is CASSQASGRTNTGELFF. The CDR3 DNA sequence: TGCGCCAGCAGCCAGGCTAGCGGGAGGACAAATACCGGGGAGCTGTTTTTT.

The rearrangement joins TRBV3-1 (or the pseudogene TRBV3-2) to TRBJ2-7; D may be TRBD1 (6 bases). The V gene lost 3 bases and the J gene lost 3 bases, with 12 bases spanning the gap. CDR3 length: 14 amino acids. Per germline, CDR1 LGHDT and CDR2 YNNKEL (reference sequence). For the CDR3, the DNA is TGTGCCAGCAGCCAGCGTGGACAGAGCTACGAGCAGTACTTC. Its translation: CASSQRGQSYEQYF.

The rearrangement links TRBV7-5 to TRBJ2-7; no check of the table's D call, TRBD1, against the DNA was made. TRBV7-5 is an annotated pseudogene. This CDR3 has 15 amino acids. The CDR3 spells CARSQEDSFNYEQYF. In DNA, the CDR3 is TGTGCCAGAAGCCAAGAAGACAGCTTTAACTACGAGCAGTACTTC.

This chain links TRBV27 with TRBJ1-2, with 9 bases that match TRBD1. In germline, CDR1 is MNHEY, CDR2 SMNVEV (reference sequence). The CDR3 sequence is 15 residues long. Germline trimming cut 5 bases from V and 2 bases from J; bases unmatched to any gene: 6. The CDR3 sequence is CASSPGTGLNYGYTF. CDR3 DNA: TGTGCCAGCAGTCCGGGGACAGGGCTGAACTATGGCTACACCTTC.

J is TRBJ1-2 and V is TRBV20-1, with D uncertain. The V gene's germline CDR1 is DFQATT and CDR2 SNEGSKA (reference sequence). This CDR3 is 13 amino acids long. Trimming took 3 bases from V and 3 from J, leaving 11 bases between them. CDR3 in amino acids: CSASRRTYYGYTF. DNA of the CDR3: TGCAGTGCTAGTCGGAGGACCTACTATGGCTACACCTTC.

The rearrangement links TRBV28 to TRBJ1-4; D not certain. Deletions cut 4 bases from V and 0 bases from J, with 9 bases between. CDR1 is MDHEN, CDR2 SYDVKM, per germline. The CDR3 extends over 15 amino acids. DNA for the CDR3: TGTGCCAGCAGTTGGGCGGGAGCAACTAATGAAAAACTGTTTTTT. Translating gives CASSWAGATNEKLFF. The full variable domain, completed using reference TRBV28 and TRBJ1-4, is DVKVTQSSRYLVKRTGEKVFLECVQDMDHENMFWYRQDPGLGLRLIYFSYDVKMKEKGDIPEGYSVSREKKERFSLILESASTNQTSMYLCASSWAGATNEKLFFGSGTQLSVL.

This clone has a single count. The chain recombines TRBV4-1 with TRBJ1-3, with D perhaps TRBD1 (5 bases). This CDR3 is 15 amino acids long. Germline V gives CDR1 MGHRA, CDR2 YSYEKL. Trimming removed 5 bases from V and 0 bases from J, with 11 bases in between. CDR3 nucleotide sequence: TGCGCCAGCAGCGGGTTGGGACTCTCTGGAAACACCATATATTTT. Translated: CASSGLGLSGNTIYF.

The chain joins TRBV9 to TRBJ1-1; 7 bases match TRBD1. This CDR3 spans 16 amino acids. Trimming took 3 bases from V and 0 from J; bases not matched to a gene: 8. CDR1 is SGDLS, CDR2 YYNGEE, per germline. As DNA, the CDR3 is TGTGCCAGCAGCGCCCGGGACAGATTCATGAACACTGAAGCTTTCTTT. Protein: CASSARDRFMNTEAFF.

The J gene is TRBJ1-6, the V gene TRBV2; TRBD1 matches at 8 bases. The CDR3 runs to 15 residues. Trimming cost V 6 bases and J 9 bases; bases outside gene matches: 10. Per the germline V gene, CDR1 is SNHLY and CDR2 is FYNNEI. The CDR3 protein is CASSLQGGWASPLHF. The CDR3 nucleotides read TGTGCCAGCAGCCTACAGGGGGGGTGGGCTTCACCCCTCCACTTT.

This clone was seen once. The J gene is TRBJ2-1, the V gene TRBV11-2, with 7 bases matching TRBD2. V shed 1 base, J shed 0 bases, and the junction held 3 bases outside the gene matches. This CDR3 comprises 16 residues. Germline loops: CDR1 SGHAT, CDR2 FQNNGV. Here the CDR3 reads CASSLAPSGSYNEQFF. CDR3 DNA: TGTGCCAGCAGCTTAGCCCCTAGCGGCTCCTACAATGAGCAGTTCTTC.

This chain joins TRBV6-2 or TRBV6-3 and TRBJ1-2; 12 bases line up with TRBD1. The germline gives CDR1 MNHEY, CDR2 SVGEGT. There are 14 residues in the CDR3. The trim removed 6 bases at V and 7 bases at J, leaving 6 bases unmatched. As DNA, the CDR3 is TGTGCCAGCAGCCCGGGACAGGGGGCGCTTGGCTACACCTTC. It translates to CASSPGQGALGYTF.